The rows below give T cell receptor beta chains drawn from one sample of a study of CXCR3-negative and CXCR3-positive naive CD8 T cells. Reprocessing the 5' RACE reads, TCRdb reports a single entry for every CDR3 protein and omits DNA. Here the sample table reports under 85,000 distinct CDR3 sequences. The sequenced sample was naive CXCR3+ CD8+ T cells from blood. These receptors all come from a human donor in good health. Some clones in this sample may be carry-over from other donors' samples. CDR3s include the opening cysteine and the closing phenylalanine or tryptophan.

J gene,V gene,CDR3 length,CDR3 protein
TRBJ1-1,TRBV4-3,15,CASSQDQWLGQGAFF
TRBJ2-7,TRBV28,12,CASSLRSAEQYF
TRBJ2-1,TRBV7-3,15,CASRPWGSSYNEQFF
TRBJ1-5,TRBV4-2,16,CASSQGRPGSNQPQHF
TRBJ1-2,TRBV5-4,16,CASSLPGQGLNYGYTF
TRBJ2-2,TRBV5-6,12,CASSLGVGELFF
TRBJ2-7,TRBV5-6,15,CASSLSWQGPYEQYF
TRBJ2-7,TRBV6-2/TRBV6-3,15,CASSYFPGHYYEQYF
TRBJ2-3,TRBV28,15,CASSDYRGITDTQYF
TRBJ2-7,TRBV18,16,CASSSIDGPNFYEQYF
TRBJ2-2,TRBV7-9,12,CASSPPASELFF
TRBJ1-2,TRBV20-1,15,CSARDIGERTSGYTF
TRBJ2-1,TRBV5-1,16,CASSLDARGDYNEQFF
TRBJ1-5,TRBV12-3/TRBV12-4,14,CASSFGPGNQPQHF
TRBJ2-1,TRBV3-1,13,CASSPKMGDEQFF
TRBJ2-5,TRBV29-1,14,CSVGTGAGGVTQYF
TRBJ2-3,TRBV28,13,CASSFGTADTQYF
TRBJ2-7,TRBV3-1,13,CASSQDPVYEQYF
TRBJ1-5,TRBV2,14,CASSDVYGNQPQHF
TRBJ2-1,TRBV28,16,CASNLPGVGSYNEQFF
TRBJ2-3,TRBV20-1,18,CSARGYLLAGVVPDTQYF
TRBJ1-1,TRBV25-1,14,CASITGEEITEAFF
TRBJ2-1,TRBV29-1,13,CSVGLADYNEQFF
TRBJ2-5,TRBV28,15,CASSLGPLGQETQYF
TRBJ2-7,TRBV29-1,11,CSVESRGEQYF
TRBJ2-7,TRBV7-3,14,CASSLRREYGEQYF
TRBJ2-5,TRBV6-6,12,CASGWEGETQYF
TRBJ2-7,TRBV5-1,14,CASSLEGPGFEQYF
TRBJ2-7,TRBV9,16,CASSVVAELGSYEQYF
TRBJ2-1,TRBV6-5,15,CASSLLAGDYNEQFF
TRBJ2-2,TRBV12-3/TRBV12-4,14,CASRDRVGTGELFF
TRBJ2-3,TRBV12-3/TRBV12-4,14,CASTLTGPTDTQYF
TRBJ2-1,TRBV7-2,13,CASSLMSDNEQFF
TRBJ2-2,TRBV15,11,CATSRDGELFF
TRBJ2-5,TRBV28,16,CASSSRRRGEEETQYF
TRBJ2-3,TRBV21-1,16,CASSTYRTSDTDTQYF
TRBJ1-2,TRBV12-3/TRBV12-4,13,CASKPGGIYGYTF
TRBJ1-5,TRBV12-3/TRBV12-4,18,CASSLGTYLYRSNQPQHF
TRBJ2-1,TRBV6-2/TRBV6-3,17,CASQLPGLAYSYNEQFF
TRBJ2-1,TRBV20-1,15,CSARDSGGSLHEQFF
TRBJ2-1,TRBV28,14,CASSLYGRYNEQFF
TRBJ2-1,TRBV20-1,18,CSARAYGGTTLSHDEQFF
TRBJ2-7,TRBV7-6,15,CASSPASTGPYEQYF
TRBJ2-2,TRBV7-6,15,CASSLGWVNTWELFF
TRBJ1-5,TRBV12-3/TRBV12-4,13,CASGQQLNQPQHF
TRBJ2-7,TRBV5-1,13,CASSLESSYEQYF
TRBJ2-1,TRBV20-1,15,CSARGRLAGRDEQFF
TRBJ2-7,TRBV5-1,14,CASSLAAGYYEQYF
TRBJ2-2,TRBV2,17,CASTPGLAGEKFGELFF
TRBJ2-3,TRBV7-2,14,CASSGPYRTDTQYF
TRBJ2-4,TRBV28,15,CASSLYSSAKNIQYF
TRBJ2-1,TRBV4-2,19,CASSLYQEEALPGVNEQFF
TRBJ2-5,TRBV10-3,14,CAISEPRGQETQYF
TRBJ2-6,TRBV30,13,CACGSSGANVLTF
TRBJ1-1,TRBV5-1,14,CASSLLTGGTEAFF
TRBJ2-7,TRBV30,14,CAWSYGTALYEQYF
TRBJ2-7,TRBV24-1,12,CATSDEYYEQYF
TRBJ2-1,TRBV12-3/TRBV12-4,13,CASSPGLHVEQFF
TRBJ2-1,TRBV7-6,13,CASSQGQGDEQFF